This T cell receptor beta chain was recorded in a study of shared clonotypes between healthy human individuals. For the study at large: For every donor, three CD4 naive, three CD4 memory, two CD8 naive and one CD8 memory plates were used.

The assay was immunoSEQ multiplex PCR, and TCRdb's table has in-frame clones only and misses some. Of 2 million to 2.5 million clones detected, 90% to 97% appear once; the ten largest clones hold 0.13%. The receptor was isolated from a man aged 18 to 29 in good health. The sequenced sample consisted of naive CD4+ T cells sorted from blood. Subset indicated: CD45RA+ positively selected.

This CDR3 reads CASSYWDRGFSYEQYF. The CDR3 DNA reads as TGTGCCAGCAGTTACTGGGACAGGGGGTTTTCCTACGAGCAGTACTTC. The chain has TRBV6-5 and TRBJ2-7; 11 bases are shared with TRBD1. The length of the CDR3 is 16 residues. Germline CDR1 reads MNHEY; CDR2 reads SVGAGI. V dropped 1 base and J dropped 1; count of bases not matched to a gene: 3.